These 20 T cell receptor beta chains came from one sample sequenced in a study of T cells in Graves' hyperthyroidism and ophthalmopathy (dated by TCRdb to between 2018 and 2020). The method behind the library was multiplex PCR. The data were produced on an Illumina HiSeq 2000. Amplification of TCR beta CDR3 regions was carried out from RNA transcripts. For the first round of RT-PCR on the TCR CDR3, the HTBI primer set was used together with the Qiagen OneStep RT-PCR kit. Clones were called with MiXCR by TCRdb after fastp trimmed the public reads at Q25, and only in-frame beta chains were retained. Every CDR3 protein is listed once, alongside the most common genes and DNA of its rows. This sample comprises a few hundred thousand distinct CDR3 sequences, roughly 14% of them detected only once. Roughly a fifth of the sample is taken by the ten largest. Sequencing used blood. The receptors shown here come from a young woman with Graves' ophthalmopathy.

This clonotype was counted many times. This chain connects TRBV27 to TRBJ1-4, with D uncertain. Germline lookup yields CDR1 MNHEY and CDR2 SMNVEV (reference sequence). The CDR3 has 15 amino acids. V was cut by 2 bases and J by 3 bases, with 10 bases left in between. In nucleotides, the CDR3 is TGTGCCAGCAGTTTAGGAGAGACGCCTAATGAAAAACTGTTTTTT. This gives the protein CASSLGETPNEKLFF. Complete variable domain (other parts from reference TRBV27 and TRBJ1-4): EAQVTQNPRYLITVTGKKLTVTCSQNMNHEYMSWYRQDPGLGLRQIYYSMNVEVTDKGDVPEGYKVSRKEKRNFPLILESPSPNQTSLYFCASSLGETPNEKLFFGSGTQLSVL.

This clonotype was counted only a few times. This rearrangement joins TRBV19 to TRBJ1-5; D might be TRBD1 (6 bases). Germline V lookup: CDR1 LNHDA, CDR2 SQIVND (reference sequence). V was trimmed by 4 bases and J by 6 bases, leaving 19 bases between them. The CDR3 totals 16 residues. The DNA of the CDR3 is TGTGCCAGTAGTAACAGGAGGACAGAGGTGGGTCAGCCCCAGCATTTT. Protein sequence: CASSNRRTEVGQPQHF. The whole variable domain, remainder taken from reference TRBV19 and TRBJ1-5, is DGGITQSPKYLFRKEGQNVTLSCEQNLNHDAMYWYRQDPGQGLRLIYYSQIVNDFQKGDIAEGYSVSREKKESFPLTVTSAQKNPTAFYLCASSNRRTEVGQPQHFGDGTRLSIL.

This clonotype was picked up many times. The chain joins TRBV12-3 or TRBV12-4 to TRBJ2-1; possibly TRBD2 for D (5 bases). Trimming shortened V by 3 bases and J by 3 bases, and 12 bases separated the two germline ends. This CDR3 has 15 residues. In nucleotides, the CDR3 is TGTGCCAGCAGTTTGCGGGTAGGAATCTACAATGAGCAGTTCTTC. Translated, it gives CASSLRVGIYNEQFF.

About this clonotype: A clone one base away is much larger, so this may be a read error. J is TRBJ1-2 and V is TRBV28, with 8 bases identical to TRBD1. Germline V CDR1 and CDR2: MDHEN, SYDVKM. The CDR3 runs to 18 residues. The CDR3, as DNA: TGTGCCAGCAGGGGAGTGGGACAGGAAAAAATTGCTAACTATGGCTACGCCTTC. Protein: CASRGVGQEKIANYGYAF.

Many counts were recorded for this clonotype. The chain has TRBV5-1 and TRBJ2-3, with 10 bases fitting TRBD2. Germline V gene sequence: CDR1 SGHRS, CDR2 YFSETQ. The CDR3 length is 16 residues. The ends lost 4 bases at V and 2 bases at J; junction bases unmatched: 7. CDR3 coding DNA: TGCGCCAGCAGCCCCCGGACTAGCGGAAACACAGATACGCAGTATTTT. This translates into CASSPRTSGNTDTQYF.

This clonotype was counted at least ten times. V and J are TRBV28 and TRBJ2-7, with 12 nucleotides matching TRBD1. Germline assignment: CDR1 MDHEN and CDR2 SYDVKM. This CDR3 comprises 17 residues. J was trimmed by 9 bases and V by 5 bases; bases with no gene match: 17. This chain's CDR3 is CASSPEAGTGGLRGQYF. The CDR3 DNA follows: TGTGCCAGCAGTCCCGAGGCCGGGACAGGGGGCCTACGAGGGCAGTACTTC.

In this sample, this clonotype turned up many times. This chain links TRBV12-5 with TRBJ1-5; D is undetermined. The germline V gene encodes CDR1 LGHNT and CDR2 FRNRAP. The CDR3 runs 14 residues. The V and J ends lost 4 bases and 0 bases respectively, with 7 bases between them. The DNA for the CDR3 is TGTGCTAGTGGTTCGGGGTTTAGCAATCAGCCCCAGCATTTT. Translating it yields CASGSGFSNQPQHF.

This clonotype was detected ten times or more. This chain connects TRBV6-1 to TRBJ2-7; tentatively, D is TRBD1 or TRBD2 (5 bases each). V dropped 10 bases and J dropped 0 bases, with 13 bases sitting between them. CDR1 and CDR2 from the germline V gene are MNHNS and SASEGT. CDR3 size: 13 residues. CDR3 bases: TGTGCCACCGGACTGGACAACTCCTACGAGCAGTACTTC. Translation gives CATGLDNSYEQYF.

This clonotype was observed at least ten times. A junction boundary mismatches the germline segment, possibly from a read error. The V and J genes are TRBV7-3 and TRBJ2-1; 9 positions agree with TRBD1. This CDR3 comprises 15 residues. Germline lookup yields CDR1 SGHTA and CDR2 FQGTGA. The CDR3 DNA reads TGTGCCAGCAGCATAACAGGGGGCGTAGGCAATGAGCAGTTCTTC. Protein: CASSITGGVGNEQFF.

At least ten counts were recorded for this clonotype. The chain uses TRBV7-9 and TRBJ2-2; D remains ambiguous. Trimming shortened V by 1 base and J by 6 bases, and 9 bases separated the two germline ends. CDR1 is SEHNR, CDR2 FQNEAQ, per germline (reference sequence). The CDR3 has 14 residues. The CDR3 sequence is CASSLEASSGELFF. CDR3 nucleotide sequence: TGTGCCAGCAGCTTAGAGGCCAGTTCCGGGGAGCTGTTTTTT.

This clonotype has at least ten counts. V and J are TRBV11-2 and TRBJ2-5; D not certain. V lost 1 base and J lost 5, with 8 bases in between. Germline assignment: CDR1 SGHAT and CDR2 FQNNGV. The CDR3 runs 13 residues. The CDR3 here is CASSLAALETQYF. The CDR3 DNA is TGTGCCAGCAGCTTAGCAGCGCTGGAGACCCAGTACTTC.

This clonotype has at least ten counts. The chain links TRBV6-1 to TRBJ2-6; D unresolved. Trimming pared 4 bases from V and 2 bases from J, leaving 3 bases between. CDR3 length: 13 amino acids. Germline CDR1 reads MNHNS; CDR2 reads SASEGT. DNA for the CDR3: TGTGCCAGCAGTGTGGCTGGGGCCAACGTCCTGACTTTC. This encodes CASSVAGANVLTF.

This clonotype was recorded many times. The chain uses TRBV12-3 or TRBV12-4 and TRBJ1-6, with TRBD1 as a possible D gene (5 bases). The CDR3 totals 12 residues. Trimming cost V 8 bases and J 8 bases, with 10 bases left between them. For the CDR3, the DNA is TGTGCCAGCGGTAGGGGAGATTCACCCCTCCACTTT. Translated: CASGRGDSPLHF.

In this sample, this clonotype turned up a few times. The rearrangement uses TRBV6-2 or TRBV6-3 and TRBJ1-3; D ambiguous. Germline assignment: CDR1 MNHEY and CDR2 SVGEGT. Deletions cut 7 bases from V and 0 bases from J, with 16 bases between. The length of the CDR3 is 16 residues. The CDR3 spells CASNAEVGFSGNTIYF. The CDR3, as DNA: TGTGCCAGCAATGCGGAGGTCGGTTTCTCTGGAAACACCATATATTTT.

This clonotype was recorded a few times. A much bigger clone sits one base away, suggesting this may be a read error. The chain combines TRBV3-1 with TRBJ2-4; 13 nucleotides match TRBD2. The germline V gene encodes CDR1 LGHDT and CDR2 YNNKEL (reference sequence). CDR3 length equals 17 residues. The CDR3: CASSQSTSGGTKSIQYF. In DNA, the CDR3 is TGTGCCAGCAGCCAATCGACTAGCGGGGGGACCAAAAGCATTCAGTACTTC.

At least ten counts were recorded for this clonotype. The rearrangement links TRBV7-9 to TRBJ2-5, with a possible D match to TRBD1 (5 bases). The CDR3 has 12 amino acids. V was shortened by 5 bases and J by 5 bases, with 9 bases between the two germline ends. Germline CDR1 SEHNR, CDR2 FQNEAQ (reference sequence). CDR3 in DNA: TGTGCCAGCAGCCGGACAAGCGAGACCCAGTACTTC. Its translation: CASSRTSETQYF.

This clonotype has at least ten counts. The chain links TRBV28 to TRBJ2-3; perhaps TRBD1 as D (6 bases). CDR3 length: 12 residues. V was cut by 7 bases and J by 10 bases, with 15 bases left in between. The germline gives CDR1 MDHEN, CDR2 SYDVKM. The DNA for the CDR3 is TGTGCCAGCACGCTGGGGGCCCGTCCGCAGTATTTT. Encoded protein: CASTLGARPQYF.

This clonotype appeared many times. This CDR3 is CASKDRGNTIYF. The CDR3 DNA is TGCGCCAGCAAGGACCGTGGAAACACCATATATTTT. This chain links TRBV5-1 with TRBJ1-3; D is unresolved. V lost 6 bases and J 3 bases, leaving 7 bases between the germline ends. This CDR3 is 12 amino acids long. Germline V gene lookup returns CDR1 SGHRS and CDR2 YFSETQ.

This clonotype was seen ten or more times. The CDR3, as DNA: TGCAGCGCGGCCGCGGGGGGGAATTTTGAGACCCAGTACTTC. Translating gives CSAAAGGNFETQYF. The V gene is TRBV29-1, the J gene TRBJ2-5; 9 nucleotides match TRBD2. Germline CDR1 and CDR2: SQVTM and ANQGSEA. V lost 7 bases, J lost 5 bases, and 11 bases stayed unmatched. The CDR3 covers 14 residues.

This clonotype was detected many times. The chain recombines TRBV28 with TRBJ1-1; no definite D call. Trimming removed 7 bases from V and 10 bases from J, with 19 bases in between. The length of the CDR3 is 13 residues. The germline gives CDR1 MDHEN, CDR2 SYDVKM. This chain's CDR3 is CASNPYREGLAFF. The CDR3 DNA sequence: TGTGCCAGCAACCCGTACCGGGAGGGTCTAGCTTTCTTT.